A single sample is the source of the 19 T cell receptor beta chains below, sequenced in a study of T cell repertoires in cytomegalovirus infection. TCRdb fed the reads into MiXCR, producing one record per CDR3 protein. Of about 770,000 distinct CDR3 sequences in the sample, about 27% were seen once. Their recognized antigens are unknown. The sequences come from cultured CD8+ T cells from PBMCs, collected from culture after CMV antigen stimulation. These receptor sequences come from a human donor in good health (CMV status not recorded). Some clones in this sample may be carry-over from other donors' samples.

The genes are TRBV2 and TRBJ1-2; tentatively, D is TRBD1 (5 bases). Deletions cut 10 bases from V and 6 bases from J, with 15 bases between. CDR1 SNHLY and CDR2 FYNNEI come from the germline V gene. This CDR3 contains 12 residues. Written as DNA, the CDR3 is TGTGCCACCCCTAGGGGAGCCCATGGCTACACCTTC. The encoded protein is CATPRGAHGYTF.

The chain recombines TRBV19 with TRBJ1-5; D is ambiguous. The ends were cut back, 3 bases at V and 9 bases at J, with 12 bases in the middle. The CDR3 spans 13 residues. Germline loops: CDR1 LNHDA, CDR2 SQIVND (reference sequence). The CDR3 nucleotides are TGTGCCAGTAGTATCGTCCGTTTCCGGCCCCAGCATTTT. Its translation is CASSIVRFRPQHF.

The V gene is TRBV12-3 or TRBV12-4, the J gene TRBJ1-1, with D possibly being TRBD1 (5 bases). V shed 2 bases and J shed 3 bases, with 16 bases lying between them. The CDR3 extends over 16 amino acids. CDR3 coding DNA: TGTGCCAGCAGTTTATATCTCCCGGGGCGGGACACTGAAGCTTTCTTT. It encodes CASSLYLPGRDTEAFF.

There are a few counts of this clonotype. The rearrangement joins TRBV15 to TRBJ1-3; no definite D call. V was clipped by 4 bases and J by 4 bases, with 8 bases between them. CDR3 length: 13 amino acids. Germline CDR1 and CDR2: LNHNV and YYDKDF (reference sequence). Here the CDR3 reads CATSIFSGNTIYF. In DNA, the CDR3 is TGTGCCACCAGCATTTTTTCGGGAAACACCATATATTTT.

A few counts support this clonotype. J is TRBJ1-1 and V is TRBV18; D is ambiguous. The CDR3 has 13 residues. Germline CDR1 is KGHSH and CDR2 is LQKENI. V lost 5 bases to trimming and J lost 1 base, with 8 bases between them. The CDR3 here is CASSSHKNTEAFF. CDR3 nucleotide sequence: TGTGCCAGCTCATCACACAAGAACACTGAAGCTTTCTTT.

The chain carries TRBV5-1 and TRBJ1-4; D gene uncertain. The germline V gene encodes CDR1 SGHRS and CDR2 YFSETQ. V gave up 6 bases and J gave up 3 bases, with 6 bases separating them. CDR3 length equals 12 residues. Written as DNA, the CDR3 is TGCGCCAGCACAGGAGCTAATGAAAAACTGTTTTTT. Protein sequence: CASTGANEKLFF.

This clonotype was seen more than once but under ten times. J is TRBJ2-3 and V is TRBV19; a possible D gene is TRBD1 (6 bases). V was shortened by 5 bases and J by 7 bases, with 10 bases between the two germline ends. The CDR3 runs to 12 residues. Germline CDR1 LNHDA, CDR2 SQIVND (reference sequence). CDR3 bases: TGTGCCAGTAGTCCTGGGGGCCATACGCAGTATTTT. Its translation: CASSPGGHTQYF.

This clonotype showed up many times. The rearrangement joins TRBV7-2 to TRBJ2-3; 8 nucleotides match TRBD1. This CDR3 has 17 amino acids. Germline CDR1 SGHTA, CDR2 FQGNSA. V lost 5 bases and J lost 3; bases outside the gene matches: 13. The CDR3 sequence is CASSLLQGVRRTDTQYF. The CDR3 DNA reads TGTGCCAGCAGCCTCTTACAGGGGGTGAGAAGAACAGATACGCAGTATTTT. Supplemented by reference TRBV7-2 and TRBJ2-3, the full variable domain reads GAGVSQSPSNKVTEKGKDVELRCDPISGHTALYWYRQSLGQGLEFLIYFQGNSAPDKSGLPSDRFSAERTGGSVSTLTIQRTQQEDSAVYLCASSLLQGVRRTDTQYFGPGTRLTVL.

Judged by abundance, this clonotype is large. The V call is TRBV28, the J call TRBJ2-5; 7 positions agree with TRBD1. With 6 bases clipped from V and 4 bases from J, the junction kept 8 bases outside the gene matches. The CDR3 has 14 amino acids. CDR1 is MDHEN and CDR2 is SYDVKM in the germline V gene. CDR3 nucleotides: TGTGCCAGCAGATCGAACAGGGGTAGAGAGACCCAGTACTTC. Protein product: CASRSNRGRETQYF.

The V gene is TRBV6-2 or TRBV6-3, the J gene TRBJ1-1; D is unclear. Germline CDR1 reads MNHEY; CDR2 reads SVGEGT. CDR3 length: 14 residues. Between the trimmed V and J ends, which lost 3 bases and 1 base, there was a span of 9 bases. In DNA, the CDR3 is TGTGCCAGCAGTTATGGAGCGCGGAACACTGAAGCTTTCTTT. Encoded protein: CASSYGARNTEAFF.

V is TRBV28 and J is TRBJ2-7; no reliable D call. The CDR3 length is 13 residues. Per germline, CDR1 MDHEN and CDR2 SYDVKM. Trimming cost V 2 bases and J 5 bases, with 10 bases left between them. CDR3 region: CASSLGQMNEQYV. DNA of the CDR3: TGTGCCAGCAGTTTAGGGCAGATGAACGAGCAGTACGTC.

In this sample, this clonotype turned up a few times. This chain connects TRBV28 to TRBJ2-7; D not certain. The V end lost 7 bases, the J end lost 3 bases, and 25 bases lay between the germline ends. Germline CDR1 MDHEN, CDR2 SYDVKM. This CDR3 is 17 amino acids long. CDR3 nucleotides: TGTGCCAGCACCCCTCTTGGCAGGCGAGACCCCGACTACGAGCAGTACGTC. Translating it yields CASTPLGRRDPDYEQYV.

This clonotype was picked up a small number of times. The chain joins TRBV20-1 to TRBJ1-2, with a weak D call TRBD1 (6 bases). This CDR3 spans 13 amino acids. The germline V gene has CDR1 DFQATT and CDR2 SNEGSKA (reference sequence). V was cut by 0 bases and J by 4 bases, with 9 bases left in between. For the CDR3, the DNA is TGCAGTGCTAGAGAGGACAGCCTCTATGGCTACACCTTC. Protein sequence: CSAREDSLYGYTF.

This chain connects TRBV5-6 to TRBJ2-2, with 9 nucleotides matching TRBD1. V was clipped by 1 base and J by 4 bases; unmatched bases: 5. The germline V gene has CDR1 SGHDT and CDR2 YYEEEE. This CDR3 region has 16 residues. This CDR3 reads CASSLLDRGITGELFF. The CDR3 DNA sequence: TGTGCCAGCAGCTTGTTGGACAGGGGAATCACCGGGGAGCTGTTTTTT.

This clonotype showed up just a few times. V is TRBV4-1 and J is TRBJ1-5; 8 bases fit TRBD1. This CDR3 contains 15 residues. J was trimmed by 8 bases and V by 4 bases; bases with no gene match: 10. CDR1 and CDR2 (germline): MGHRA, YSYEKL. The CDR3 loop is CASSLQWDRREPQHF. The DNA for the CDR3 is TGCGCCAGCAGCCTCCAATGGGACAGGAGGGAGCCCCAGCATTTT.

There are a few counts of this clonotype. The CDR3: CASSFSGGVFEQFF. The CDR3 bases are TGTGCCAGCAGTTTCTCAGGGGGGGTGTTCGAGCAGTTCTTC. The chain uses TRBV12-3 or TRBV12-4 and TRBJ2-1; D may be TRBD1 or TRBD2 (7 bases each). The CDR3 contains 14 residues. Trimming left V 3 bases short and J 10 bases short, with 16 bases between.

The chain has TRBV11-2 and TRBJ2-7; 10 nucleotides match TRBD1. The junction had 8 bases not matched to a gene; V was cut back by 5 bases and J by 4 bases. The CDR3 covers 15 residues. Germline loops: CDR1 SGHAT, CDR2 FQNNGV. For the CDR3, the DNA is TGTGCCAGCAGCCCGAGGTGGGGACAGGGGTACGAGCAGTACGTC. It specifies CASSPRWGQGYEQYV.

The sample holds a few counts of this clonotype. The chain carries TRBV3-1 and TRBJ1-5; 9 bases are shared with TRBD1. Trimming cost V 2 bases and J 3 bases; bases outside gene matches: 5. CDR3 length: 16 amino acids. The germline gives CDR1 LGHDT, CDR2 YNNKEL (reference sequence). The CDR3 spells CASSQSGTGNNQPQHF. CDR3 in DNA: TGTGCCAGCAGCCAATCCGGGACAGGGAACAATCAGCCCCAGCATTTT.

This sequence joins TRBV2 and TRBJ1-2; 7 positions agree with TRBD1. The CDR3 spans 14 residues. The V gene end was trimmed by 2 bases and the J gene end by 3 bases; junction bases not matched to a gene: 3. CDR1 SNHLY and CDR2 FYNNEI come from the germline V gene. Here the CDR3 reads CASSEYRGHYGYTF. For the CDR3, the DNA is TGTGCCAGCAGTGAATACAGGGGCCACTATGGCTACACCTTC.